One and the same sample provided the 4 T cell receptor beta chains below, sequenced in a study of CD8 T cells in Susac syndrome. With random hexamers, reverse transcription was performed on roughly 0.5 to 1 ug of RNA. TCRdb re-called the immunoSEQ multiplex PCR reads with MiXCR, one entry per CDR3 protein. The sample carries roughly 190,000 distinct CDR3 sequences, approximately 93% recorded once. The sequenced sample consisted of CD4+ T cells from PBMCs. All receptors derive from a human donor in good health.

V is TRBV7-3 and J is TRBJ2-1, with 11 bases identical to TRBD2. The germline V gene has CDR1 SGHTA and CDR2 FQGTGA. The V and J ends lost 2 bases and 3 bases, in that order; junction bases with no gene match: 0. The CDR3 extends over 15 amino acids. CDR3 residues: CASSLGTSGYNEQFF. The CDR3 DNA sequence: TGTGCCAGCAGCTTAGGGACTAGCGGCTACAATGAGCAGTTCTTC.

This chain links TRBV5-1 with TRBJ1-2, with 11 bases aligning to TRBD1. The V and J ends lost 0 bases and 6 bases, in that order; junction bases with no gene match: 13. The CDR3 has 18 residues. Germline-derived CDR1 and CDR2 are SGHRS and YFSETQ. In DNA, the CDR3 is TGCGCCAGCAGCTTGGATGGGACAGGGGGTTCATCCGGCCATGGCTACACCTTC. Translating it yields CASSLDGTGGSSGHGYTF.

V and J are TRBV7-9 and TRBJ2-1; weak D call: TRBD1 (6 bases). The CDR3 totals 15 residues. Germline V gene lookup returns CDR1 SEHNR and CDR2 FQNEAQ (reference sequence). Trimming took 5 bases from V and 3 from J, leaving 14 bases between them. The CDR3 protein is CASSLTTGNYNEQFF. For the CDR3, the DNA is TGTGCCAGCAGCCTAACCACAGGGAACTACAATGAGCAGTTCTTC.

The chain carries TRBV5-1 and TRBJ2-5; the match to TRBD2 covers 15 bases. V lost 5 bases to trimming and J lost 5 bases; unmatched junction nucleotides: 13. Germline lookup yields CDR1 SGHRS and CDR2 YFSETQ. CDR3 length equals 18 residues. CDR3 loop: CASRSGLAGGPKTETQYF. The DNA of the CDR3 is TGCGCCAGCAGATCCGGACTAGCGGGGGGGCCTAAGACGGAGACCCAGTACTTC.